These T cell receptor beta chains were read from a single sample in a study of T cell responses to AZD1222 COVID-19 vaccine. Sequencing used immunoSEQ multiplex PCR; TCRdb keeps in-frame clones, though not all of them. This sample yields over 95,000 clones, of which approximately 90% are seen a single time; approximately 4.2% belongs to the top ten. The sequenced sample was peripheral blood, obtained on day 0 of AZD1222 vaccination. The receptors derive from an adult in good health. CDR3s include the opening cysteine and the closing phenylalanine or tryptophan. Each record gives: V gene, J gene, D gene, clone size, CDR3 DNA, CDR3 protein. D genes are given only for firm matches. Expanded clones get a size class; other rows say once, few or many, or leave the size out.

TRBV7-8	TRBJ2-7	.	.	TGTGCCAGCAGCCGCCCGGGTCGGTCCTACGAGCAGTACTTC	CASSRPGRSYEQYF
TRBV20-1	TRBJ1-1	.	.	TGCAGTGCTAGTGGCCCGAACACTGAAGCTTTCTTT	CSASGPNTEAFF
TRBV27	TRBJ2-7	TRBD1	.	TGTGCCAGCAGTTTTCTGGCAGGGGGCGTCACCGAGCAGTACTTC	CASSFLAGGVTEQYF
TRBV29-1	TRBJ1-6	.	.	TGCAGCGCTCCCCCCCTTTCACCCCTCCACTTT	CSAPPLSPLHF
TRBV29-1	TRBJ1-2	.	.	TGCAGCGTACAGGACGACTATGGCTACACCTTC	CSVQDDYGYTF
TRBV7-9	TRBJ2-3	.	.	TGTGCCAGCAGCCCCGACAGAGCCAGCACAGATACGCAGTATTTT	CASSPDRASTDTQYF
TRBV6-4	TRBJ1-5	TRBD1	.	TGTGCCAGCAGCCAGGGGGCCAATCAGCCCCAGCATTTT	CASSQGANQPQHF
TRBV7-3	TRBJ1-1	.	.	TGTGCCAGCAGCAACAGCGGGGGGAACACTGAAGCTTTCTTT	CASSNSGGNTEAFF
TRBV25-1	TRBJ1-2	TRBD1	.	TGTGCCAGCAGTGAATTGGGGGACAGGGTCTATGGCTACACCTTC	CASSELGDRVYGYTF
TRBV20-1	TRBJ1-5	.	.	TGCAGTGCTAGAACATCCGGCCCCCAGCATTTT	CSARTSGPQHF
TRBV9	TRBJ1-1	TRBD1	.	TGTGCCAGCAGCGTAGGGCGGTCGACAGGGGGTCTCATGAACACTGAAGCTTTCTTT	CASSVGRSTGGLMNTEAFF
TRBV6-2/TRBV6-3	TRBJ1-5	.	.	TGTGCCAGCAGTTACTCTGGGAGAGGGAGCAATCAGCCCCAGCATTTT	CASSYSGRGSNQPQHF
TRBV6-2/TRBV6-3	TRBJ1-4	.	.	TGTGCCAGCAGTTACCGTTGGCAGGGGAGAGGTGAAAAACTGTTTTTT	CASSYRWQGRGEKLFF
TRBV6-5	TRBJ2-7	TRBD1	.	TGTGCCAGCAGAAGGGGACAGTCGATCTACGAGCAGTACTTC	CASRRGQSIYEQYF
TRBV11-3	TRBJ1-3	.	.	TGTGCCAGCAGCCCTCCACCTACACTCTCTGGAAACACCATATATTTT	CASSPPPTLSGNTIYF
TRBV7-9	TRBJ1-1	.	once	TGTGCCAGCAGCTTAGGGCCCCAGAACACTGAAGCTTTCTTT	CASSLGPQNTEAFF
TRBV19	TRBJ1-1	.	.	TGTGCCAGTAGGAAGGGAGCCCATTTGAACACTGAAGCTTTCTTT	CASRKGAHLNTEAFF
TRBV21-1	TRBJ1-6	.	.	TGTGCCAGCAGCAAACTCCCGGGAAGTAGGAATTCACCCCTCCACTTT	CASSKLPGSRNSPLHF
TRBV4-1	TRBJ1-3	.	.	TGCGCCAGCACGGGGCCGAGCAACACCATATATTTT	CASTGPSNTIYF
TRBV9	TRBJ1-6	.	.	TGTGCCAGCAGCGTAAACCGGGACATCTCCTATAATTCACCCCTCCACTTT	CASSVNRDISYNSPLHF
TRBV19	TRBJ2-7	.	.	TGTGCCAGTAGTGGGGGAGTCTCCGGGACAACCCTTTTCTACGAGCAGTACTTC	CASSGGVSGTTLFYEQYF
TRBV7-9	TRBJ2-4	.	.	TGTGCCAGCAGCTCCCCCCGACTCGGCGGCAAAAACATTCAGTACTTC	CASSSPRLGGKNIQYF
TRBV9	TRBJ2-5	TRBD2	.	TGTGCCAGCAGCTACCGGGGGGATGGGGGAGAGACCCAGTACTTC	CASSYRGDGGETQYF
TRBV11-2	TRBJ1-1	.	.	TGTGCCAGCAGGATAGGCGGGACTGAAGCTTTCTTT	CASRIGGTEAFF
TRBV14	TRBJ2-6	.	.	TGTGCCAGCAGCCAAGATCGACGAGGCGCGGGAAGCCCTGGGGCCAACGTCCTGACTTTC	CASSQDRRGAGSPGANVLTF
TRBV24-1	TRBJ1-5	TRBD1	.	TGTGCCACCAGTGATTCGGGACAGGGTAGTCAGCCCCAGCATTTT	CATSDSGQGSQPQHF
TRBV28	TRBJ1-4	.	.	TGTGCCAGCAGTCCCCGTGGGGGCGGAGAAAAACTGTTTTTT	CASSPRGGGEKLFF
TRBV20-1	TRBJ1-3	.	.	TGCAGTGCTAGAGATGGAAACACCATATATTTT	CSARDGNTIYF
TRBV27	TRBJ1-5	TRBD1	medium-sized	TGTGCCAGCAGTTTAGACTCCCCTGGGACAGTTAATAGCAATCAGCCCCAGCATTTT	CASSLDSPGTVNSNQPQHF
TRBV3-1/TRBV3-2	TRBJ1-1	TRBD1	once	TGTGCCAGCAGCCCAAAGACAGGGCGGGTGGCTTTCTTT	CASSPKTGRVAFF
TRBV6-2/TRBV6-3	TRBJ2-7	.	.	TGTGCCAGCAGTTACTATGGGGCGGGTTACGAGCAGTACTTC	CASSYYGAGYEQYF
TRBV2	TRBJ2-5	.	.	TGTGCCAGCAGTGGACCCGATGCGGCCCCCCAAGAGACCCAGTACTTC	CASSGPDAAPQETQYF
TRBV15	TRBJ2-7	.	.	TGTGCCACCAGCAGAGGGGCAGGGGCCTACGAGCAGTACTTC	CATSRGAGAYEQYF
TRBV10-2	TRBJ1-5	TRBD1	.	TGCGCCAGCAGTGGTGGACAGGGAGCTGGCAATCAGCCCCAGCATTTT	CASSGGQGAGNQPQHF
TRBV5-4	TRBJ2-3	TRBD1	.	TGTGCCAGCAGCTCGGGACAGATACCCACAGATACGCAGTATTTT	CASSSGQIPTDTQYF
TRBV6-2/TRBV6-3	TRBJ1-1	.	.	TGTGCCAGCAGCCCCGCCTTAACAGGGAACCCCACTGAAGCTTTCTTT	CASSPALTGNPTEAFF
TRBV5-1	TRBJ1-2	.	.	TGCGCCAGCAGCCCAGGGGACCGGGAAGTACTTGGCTACACCTTC	CASSPGDREVLGYTF
TRBV12-3/TRBV12-4	TRBJ1-3	.	.	TGTGCCAGCAGTTCGGACTTTAGAAACACCATATATTTT	CASSSDFRNTIYF
TRBV6-2/TRBV6-3	TRBJ1-4	.	.	TGTGCCAGCAGTACCGGACAGCGGACAGTCGAAAAACTGTTTTTT	CASSTGQRTVEKLFF
TRBV4-3	TRBJ2-7	.	.	TGCGCCAGCAGCGTATCCCCGGGCTCCTACGAGCAGTACTTC	CASSVSPGSYEQYF
TRBV5-1	TRBJ2-3	TRBD2	.	TGCGCCAGCAGCTTGGTAGCGGGAGCCCCCTCAGATACGCAGTATTTT	CASSLVAGAPSDTQYF
TRBV12-5	TRBJ1-3	.	.	TGTGCTAGTGGTTCCGCGGTGACTGGAAACACCATATATTTT	CASGSAVTGNTIYF
TRBV24-1	TRBJ2-5	.	.	TGTGCCACCAGTGACCCCGCGCCGAGGGAGACCCAGTACTTC	CATSDPAPRETQYF
TRBV19	TRBJ1-3	TRBD1	.	TGTGCCAGTAGGGCAGGGGGTCGGGGAAACACCATATATTTT	CASRAGGRGNTIYF
TRBV6-5	TRBJ1-2	.	.	TGTGCCAGCACGGGGGGCGCCGACTATGGCTACACCTTC	CASTGGADYGYTF
TRBV7-9	TRBJ1-3	.	.	TGTGCCAGCAGCCCGAGGGAAAGGGCAGGTGGAAACACCATATATTTT	CASSPRERAGGNTIYF
TRBV18	TRBJ2-2	TRBD2	.	TGTGCCAGCTCAGGACTAGCGGGGGCCTCGAACACCGGGGAGCTGTTTTTT	CASSGLAGASNTGELFF